This TCR beta chain emerged from a study of Ad26.COV2.S vaccination and SARS-CoV-2 variants. Whole-study findings and limits: Substantial breadth was reportedly displayed by spike-specific CD8+ and CD4+ T cell responses after vaccination. Vaccine recipients had higher spike-specific TCR breadth than placebo recipients.

Clones were sequenced by immunoSEQ multiplex PCR, and TCRdb holds only the in-frame ones, with some missing. Counted here are 200,000 to 300,000 clones, approximately 87% occurring once; the ten biggest clones make up roughly a tenth. On this clone: Its specificity is not known.

As for treatment: about 20 received Ad26.COV2.S at low or high dose, single or two shots; a few received placebo; per-sample allocation not given. Specimen acquisition occurred on day 63 following the initial vaccine or placebo injection. The receptor comes from a person between 18 and 59 years old who received the Ad26.COV2.S COVID-19 vaccine or a placebo. The sequences come from peripheral blood, collected in a trial of Ad26.COV2.S vaccine versus placebo.

Here the CDR3 DNA reads TGCAGCGTTGAAGCCCAGGGTCGCGAGCAGTACTTC. As protein: CSVEAQGREQYF. This chain links TRBV29-1 with TRBJ2-7, with D perhaps TRBD1 (5 bases). This CDR3 has 12 residues. Looked up from germline, CDR1 is SQVTM and CDR2 is ANQGSEA. Deletions cut 1 base from V and 6 bases from J, with 10 bases between.